These 25 T cell receptor beta chains originate from one sample sequenced in a study of CD8+ T cells in alopecia areata. Sequencing templates came from extracted RNA that was reverse transcribed into cDNA. The method was immunoSEQ multiplex PCR; TCRdb's version includes in-frame clones alone and lacks a portion of them. Of 130,000 or so clones detected, under 65% appear once; the ten largest clones hold around 5.4%. The treatment here: oral pan-JAK inhibitor, 5-10 mg twice daily. The specimen was CD4+ T cells sorted from blood, collected at week 4, from a patient treated with tofacitinib. All receptors derive from a human donor with alopecia areata.

A single count supports this clone. The rearrangement links TRBV29-1 to TRBJ2-6; D unclear. Germline CDR1 and CDR2: SQVTM and ANQGSEA. V was cut by 7 bases and J by 1 base, with 2 bases left in between. The CDR3 loop spans 11 amino acids. The DNA for the CDR3 is TGCAGCGCGTCTGGGGCCAACGTCCTGACTTTC. It codes for CSASGANVLTF.

The chain joins TRBV5-1 to TRBJ2-3; tentative D call: TRBD2 (5 bases). The CDR3 is 16 amino acids. Germline CDR1 SGHRS, CDR2 YFSETQ. V lost 0 bases and J lost 0, with 11 bases in between. The CDR3, as DNA: TGCGCCAGCAGCTTGGGACTACTGACTAGCACAGATACGCAGTATTTT. Residues: CASSLGLLTSTDTQYF.

The genes are TRBV30 and TRBJ1-5; tentative D call: TRBD1 (6 bases). V lost 5 bases, J lost 4 bases, and 12 bases lay in between. This CDR3 spans 13 amino acids. Germline V gene lookup returns CDR1 GTSNPN and CDR2 SVGIG (reference sequence). This CDR3 reads CAWGTGLNQPQHF. The CDR3 region has the DNA TGTGCCTGGGGCACAGGGTTGAATCAGCCCCAGCATTTT.

This clone is medium-sized by share. V and J are TRBV28 and TRBJ2-1; TRBD1 matches at 9 bases. CDR3 size: 14 residues. J lost 4 bases, V lost 6 bases, and 4 bases had no gene match. Germline CDR1 is MDHEN and CDR2 is SYDVKM. CDR3 in amino acids: CASRRDREYNEQFF. The CDR3 DNA sequence: TGTGCCAGCAGGAGGGACAGGGAATACAATGAGCAGTTCTTC.

The chain joins TRBV7-2 to TRBJ2-5, with TRBD2 identical over 10 bases. J lost 5 bases, V lost 11 bases, and 17 bases had no gene match. There are 16 residues in the CDR3. Per the germline V gene, CDR1 is SGHTA and CDR2 is FQGNSA. CDR3 amino acids: CAAQRGGGPSGETQYF. In DNA form, the CDR3 reads TGTGCCGCGCAGCGGGGGGGAGGGCCGTCCGGGGAGACCCAGTACTTC.

V usage is TRBV30 and J usage is TRBJ2-7; 9 bases are shared with TRBD1. CDR3 length: 16 residues. The J segment lost 1 base and the V segment lost 2 bases, leaving 9 bases of the junction unmatched. Germline lookup yields CDR1 GTSNPN and CDR2 SVGIG (reference sequence). CDR3 protein: CAWSTPGTGISYEQYF. The CDR3 nucleotides read TGTGCCTGGAGTACCCCGGGGACAGGGATTTCCTACGAGCAGTACTTC.

The chain employs TRBV5-4 and TRBJ2-5; possible D gene TRBD2, 5 bases. This CDR3 has 15 residues. V lost 2 bases, J lost 3 bases, and 14 bases lay in between. CDR1 is SGHNT, CDR2 YYREEE, per germline (reference sequence). CDR3 nucleotide sequence: TGTGCCAGCAGCTTAGGACTGGGTTACGAAGAGACCCAGTACTTC. Its translation is CASSLGLGYEETQYF.

The chain joins TRBV7-7 to TRBJ2-5; D may match TRBD1 or TRBD2 (5 bases each). V was clipped by 5 bases and J by 2 bases, with 12 bases between them. The CDR3 loop spans 14 amino acids. Germline V gene sequence: CDR1 SSHAT, CDR2 FNYEAQ (reference sequence). Here the CDR3 DNA reads TGTGCCAGCAGCCCTTTGGGGGTACAAGAGACCCAGTACTTC. It encodes CASSPLGVQETQYF.

This clone was seen more than once but under ten times. The rearrangement links TRBV4-3 to TRBJ1-6, with 8 bases identical to TRBD1. Germline CDR1 is LGHNA and CDR2 is YSLEER. This CDR3 region has 17 residues. V was clipped by 0 bases and J by 1 base; unmatched bases: 2. The CDR3: CASSQEGQGSYNSPLHF. CDR3 bases: TGCGCCAGCAGCCAAGAAGGACAGGGTTCCTATAATTCACCCCTCCACTTT.

This clone was recorded a few times. The CDR3 loop is CASSSRPRGGTDTQYF. The DNA for the CDR3 is TGTGCCAGCAGCTCCCGTCCGAGAGGAGGGACAGATACGCAGTATTTT. The rearrangement joins TRBV7-2 to TRBJ2-3; tentative D call: TRBD2 (6 bases). V lost 4 bases and J lost 3, with 17 bases in between. CDR1 and CDR2 from the germline V gene are SGHTA and FQGNSA. This CDR3 contains 16 residues.

In this sample, this clone turned up a few times. This rearrangement joins TRBV7-2 to TRBJ1-1, with D uncertain. The germline CDR1 and CDR2 sequences are SGHTA and FQGNSA. The CDR3 extends over 14 amino acids. Trimming cost V 0 bases and J 1 base, with 6 bases left between them. Here the CDR3 reads CASSLARRNTEAFF. The CDR3 DNA is TGTGCCAGCAGCTTAGCCCGACGGAACACTGAAGCTTTCTTT.

J is TRBJ2-3 and V is TRBV30; 9 nucleotides align to TRBD2. The CDR3 sequence is 13 residues long. Germline CDR1 and CDR2: GTSNPN and SVGIG (reference sequence). The chain's CDR3 is CATPGLAPDTQYF. DNA of the CDR3: TGTGCTACTCCGGGACTAGCCCCAGATACGCAGTATTTT.

This rearrangement joins TRBV30 to TRBJ1-2; the D is unclear. Deletions cut 0 bases from V and 9 bases from J, with 14 bases between. The CDR3 runs 13 residues. Germline V gene sequence: CDR1 GTSNPN, CDR2 SVGIG (reference sequence). CDR3 protein: CAWSVRRLDSYTF. CDR3 nucleotides: TGTGCCTGGAGTGTGCGGCGGCTTGATAGCTACACCTTC.

This clone was counted between two and nine times. This chain connects TRBV30 to TRBJ2-2; D call uncertain. This CDR3 has 14 residues. V was pared by 1 base and J by 7 bases, with 13 bases between. CDR1 and CDR2 (germline): GTSNPN, SVGIG (reference sequence). The CDR3 DNA follows: TGTGCCTGGAGTGGGGTCCGGCATTACGGGGAGCTGTTTTTT. Translated: CAWSGVRHYGELFF.

With respect to this clone: The identical CDR3 is also encoded by other nucleotide sequences in the sample. This rearrangement joins TRBV29-1 to TRBJ1-1; unclear D gene. Between the trimmed V and J ends, which lost 4 bases and 1 base, there was a span of 1 base. The CDR3 loop spans 10 amino acids. The germline CDR1 and CDR2 sequences are SQVTM and ANQGSEA. CDR3 region: CSVANTEAFF. Here the CDR3 DNA reads TGCAGCGTTGCGAACACTGAAGCTTTCTTT. The entire variable domain, with the rest obtained from reference TRBV29-1 and TRBJ1-1, is as follows: SAVISQKPSRDICQRGTSLTIQCQVDSQVTMMFWYRQQPGQSLTLIATANQGSEATYESGFVIDKFPISRPNLTFSTLTVSNMSPEDSSIYLCSVANTEAFFGQGTRLTVV.

This clone was seen a handful of times. The genes are TRBV5-1 and TRBJ1-2; TRBD1 is a possible D gene (5 bases). Per germline, CDR1 SGHRS and CDR2 YFSETQ. Trimming took 5 bases from V and 2 from J, leaving 13 bases between them. There are 14 residues in the CDR3. The DNA of the CDR3 is TGCGCCAGCAGTGCCACAGGACGGAACTATGGCTACACCTTC. It translates to CASSATGRNYGYTF.

The chain is built from TRBV5-1 and TRBJ2-4, with no clear D. V was pared by 4 bases and J by 2 bases, with 13 bases between. This CDR3 has 15 amino acids. CDR1 is SGHRS, CDR2 YFSETQ, per germline. The CDR3 region is CASSPTDGSKNIQYF. The CDR3 DNA reads as TGCGCCAGCAGCCCTACCGACGGTTCCAAAAACATTCAGTACTTC. The entire variable domain, with the rest obtained from reference TRBV5-1 and TRBJ2-4, is as follows: KAGVTQTPRYLIKTRGQQVTLSCSPISGHRSVSWYQQTPGQGLQFLFEYFSETQRNKGNFPGRFSGRQFSNSRSEMNVSTLELGDSALYLCASSPTDGSKNIQYFGAGTRLSVL.

The V gene is TRBV30, the J gene TRBJ2-4; D is perhaps TRBD1 (6 bases). CDR3 length: 13 amino acids. Germline V gives CDR1 GTSNPN, CDR2 SVGIG (reference sequence). V dropped 2 bases and J dropped 6 bases, with 11 bases sitting between them. The CDR3 DNA reads TGTGCCTGGAGTATGGGACAAGGAAACATTCAGTACTTC. Protein sequence: CAWSMGQGNIQYF.

This clone showed up many times. The genes are TRBV6-1 and TRBJ1-1, with 11 positions matching TRBD1. Germline assignment: CDR1 MNHNS and CDR2 SASEGT. Trimming removed 8 bases from V and 5 bases from J; junction bases left unmatched: 7. The CDR3 runs to 14 residues. DNA of the CDR3: TGTGCCAGCCTACGGACAGGGGGCAATACTGAAGCTTTCTTT. Its protein product is CASLRTGGNTEAFF.

This clone was seen more than once but under ten times. The chain recombines TRBV4-3 with TRBJ1-6; D is uncertain. Deletions cut 0 bases from V and 6 bases from J, with 6 bases between. The CDR3 consists of 14 residues. Germline-derived CDR1 and CDR2 are LGHNA and YSLEER. In nucleotides, the CDR3 is TGCGCCAGCAGCCAAGACAGGCCTAATTCACCCCTCCACTTT. It specifies CASSQDRPNSPLHF.

The chain uses TRBV29-1 and TRBJ1-1; D unresolved. Germline V gene sequence: CDR1 SQVTM, CDR2 ANQGSEA. V was clipped by 1 base and J by 1 base, with 7 bases between them. This CDR3 is built from 13 residues. CDR3 sequence: CSVEGQTNTEAFF. The CDR3, as DNA: TGCAGCGTTGAAGGGCAGACGAACACTGAAGCTTTCTTT.

The rearrangement links TRBV29-1 to TRBJ1-1; TRBD1 might be the D (5 bases). Germline V lookup: CDR1 SQVTM, CDR2 ANQGSEA. CDR3 size: 14 residues. Trimming shortened V by 4 bases and J by 3 bases, and 15 bases separated the two germline ends. As DNA, the CDR3 is TGCAGCGTTGTCCCCGGGTGGGGGGACACTGAAGCTTTCTTT. Translation: CSVVPGWGDTEAFF.

The chain carries TRBV6-5 and TRBJ1-1; 8 nucleotides match TRBD1. The CDR3 has 16 amino acids. The germline CDR1 and CDR2 sequences are MNHEY and SVGAGI. Trimming at V came to 4 bases and at J to 6 bases, leaving 13 bases not matched to a gene. The CDR3 DNA sequence: TGTGCCAGCAGTTCACGCAACGACAGGGGAGGTGCTGAAGCTTTCTTT. Amino acids: CASSSRNDRGGAEAFF.

The V gene is TRBV2, the J gene TRBJ2-7; no reliable D call. V was clipped by 1 base and J by 8 bases, with 6 bases between them. Germline lookup yields CDR1 SNHLY and CDR2 FYNNEI. CDR3 size: 11 residues. The CDR3 here is CASSEVWKQYF. In nucleotides, the CDR3 is TGTGCCAGCAGTGAAGTGTGGAAGCAGTACTTC.

The genes are TRBV4-1 and TRBJ2-7; the D is unclear. This CDR3 comprises 13 residues. CDR1 and CDR2 from the germline V gene are MGHRA and YSYEKL. Deletions cut 1 base from V and 6 bases from J, with 10 bases between. For the CDR3, the DNA is TGCGCCAGCAGCCAAGTGCCGGAAACCGAGCAGTACTTC. Translated: CASSQVPETEQYF.